This paragraph covers one T cell receptor (beta chain) sequence. Its antigen remains unidentified. The CDR3 is made up of 15 amino acids. V was clipped by 6 bases and J by 0 bases, with 15 bases between them. Germline loops: CDR1 MDHEN, CDR2 SYDVKM. The sample originates from a study of blood T cells in healthy people across ages. Per-sample PBMC isolation yielded at least 6 million cells. Together with a sample-barcoded 5' primer, a J-beta primer mix was included in a second PCR lasting about 6 to 12 cycles. Each cDNA was tagged by a template-switch adaptor containing 12 random nucleotides. TCRdb called the 5' RACE reads again in MiXCR, with one record for every CDR3 protein. The table shows roughly 2 million distinct CDR3 sequences, with about 49% occurring only once. General study findings and limits: Estimated diversity across one million T cells was deemed an underestimate.

This receptor was obtained from a woman aged 35 to 49 in good health. The chain links TRBV28 to TRBJ2-7; maybe TRBD2 (6 bases). Sequencing was done on a sample of blood. The CDR3 is CASSHTGLSSYEQYF. The CDR3 DNA reads as TGTGCCAGCAGCCATACGGGACTTTCCTCCTACGAGCAGTACTTC.